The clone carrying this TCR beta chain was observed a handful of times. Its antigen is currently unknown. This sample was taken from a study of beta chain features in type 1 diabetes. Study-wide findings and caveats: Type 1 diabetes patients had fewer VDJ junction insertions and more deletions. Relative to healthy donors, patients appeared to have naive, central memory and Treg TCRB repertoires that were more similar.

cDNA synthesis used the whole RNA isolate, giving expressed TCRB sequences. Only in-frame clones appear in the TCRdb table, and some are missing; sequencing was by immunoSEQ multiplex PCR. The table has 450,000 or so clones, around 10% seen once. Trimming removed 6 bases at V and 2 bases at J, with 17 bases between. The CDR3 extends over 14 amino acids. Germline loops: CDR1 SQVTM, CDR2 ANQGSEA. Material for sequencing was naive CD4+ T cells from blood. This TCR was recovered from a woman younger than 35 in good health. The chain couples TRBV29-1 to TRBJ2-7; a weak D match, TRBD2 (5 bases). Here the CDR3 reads CSVAGRLPTYEQYV. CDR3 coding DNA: TGCAGCGTCGCGGGCCGGCTCCCGACCTACGAGCAGTACGTC.